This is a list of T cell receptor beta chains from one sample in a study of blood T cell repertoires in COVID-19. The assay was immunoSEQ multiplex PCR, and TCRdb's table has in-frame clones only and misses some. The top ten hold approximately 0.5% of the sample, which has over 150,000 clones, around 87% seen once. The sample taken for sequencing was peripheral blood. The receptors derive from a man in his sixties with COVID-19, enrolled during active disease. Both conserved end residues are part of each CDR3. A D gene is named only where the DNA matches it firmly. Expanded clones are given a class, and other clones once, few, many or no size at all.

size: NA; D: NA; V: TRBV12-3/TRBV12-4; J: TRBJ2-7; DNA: TGTGCCAGCAGTGTTAGCTACGAGCAGTACTTC; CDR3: CASSVSYEQYF
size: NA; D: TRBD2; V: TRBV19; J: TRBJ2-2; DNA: TGTGCCAGTAGTTGGACTAGCGCCCCCACCGGGGAGCTGTTTTTT; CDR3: CASSWTSAPTGELFF
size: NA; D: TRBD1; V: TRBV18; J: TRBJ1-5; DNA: TGTGCCAGCTCAAATGGACAGGGGGATTACCCCCAGCATTTT; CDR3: CASSNGQGDYPQHF
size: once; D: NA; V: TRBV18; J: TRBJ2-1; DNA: TGTGCCAGCTCACCAATATCTAGTTATGGCGGTGAGCAGTTCTTC; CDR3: CASSPISSYGGEQFF
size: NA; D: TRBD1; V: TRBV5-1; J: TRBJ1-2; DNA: TGCGCCAGCAGCTTGGGCTGGGACAGCTCTCGATATGGCTACACCTTC; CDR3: CASSLGWDSSRYGYTF
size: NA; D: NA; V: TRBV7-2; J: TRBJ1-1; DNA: TGTGCCAGCAGCTCACAATTGGGCAACACTGAAGCTTTCTTT; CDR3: CASSSQLGNTEAFF
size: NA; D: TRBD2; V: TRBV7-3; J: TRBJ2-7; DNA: TGTGCCAGCAGCGTAACCGGGACTAGCAGGATGGAGCAGTACTTC; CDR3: CASSVTGTSRMEQYF
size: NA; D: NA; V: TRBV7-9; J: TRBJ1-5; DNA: TGTGCCAGCAGCTTAGTCGATCAGCCCCAGCATTTT; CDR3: CASSLVDQPQHF
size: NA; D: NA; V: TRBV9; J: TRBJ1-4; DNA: TGTGCCAGCAAGACAGAGCTTAATGAAAAACTGTTTTTT; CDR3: CASKTELNEKLFF
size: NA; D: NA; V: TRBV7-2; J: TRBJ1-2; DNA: TGTGCCAGCAGCTCAGATGTTCGGTCAAGGAGCTATGGCTACACCTTC; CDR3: CASSSDVRSRSYGYTF
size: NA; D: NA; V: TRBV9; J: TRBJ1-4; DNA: TGTGCCAGCAGCGTATCCGTTAATGAAAAACTGTTTTTT; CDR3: CASSVSVNEKLFF
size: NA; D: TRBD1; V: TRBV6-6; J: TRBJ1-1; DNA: TGTGCCAGCAATAAGGACAGGGTGGATGGTGAAGCTTTCTTT; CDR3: CASNKDRVDGEAFF
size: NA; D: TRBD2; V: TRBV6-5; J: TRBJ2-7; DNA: TGTGCCAGCAGTTACTACGGACTAGTAGGCTACGAGCAGTACTTC; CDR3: CASSYYGLVGYEQYF
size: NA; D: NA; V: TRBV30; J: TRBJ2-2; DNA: TGTGCCTGGAGCGGTGGCCCCTTGGGACAGAACACCGGGGAGCTGTTTTTT; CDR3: CAWSGGPLGQNTGELFF
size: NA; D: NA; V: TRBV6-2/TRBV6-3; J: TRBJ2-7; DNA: TGTGCCAGCAGTTACGAGGCCTCCTACGAGCAGTACTTC; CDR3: CASSYEASYEQYF
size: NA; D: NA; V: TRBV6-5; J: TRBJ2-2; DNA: TGTGCCAGCACAACAGCGAACACCGGGGAGCTGTTTTTT; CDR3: CASTTANTGELFF
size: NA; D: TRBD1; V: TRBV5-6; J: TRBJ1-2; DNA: TGTGCCAGCGGACTACAGGGGGCGACCGGCTACACCTTC; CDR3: CASGLQGATGYTF
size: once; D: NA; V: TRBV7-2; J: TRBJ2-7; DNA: TGTGCCAGCAGCTCGTTGAGGGACACCCTCTCCTACGAGCAGTACTTC; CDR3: CASSSLRDTLSYEQYF
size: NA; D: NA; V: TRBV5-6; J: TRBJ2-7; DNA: TGTGCCAGCAGCCCGGGGTTTGGAGCCTACGAGCAGTACTTC; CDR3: CASSPGFGAYEQYF
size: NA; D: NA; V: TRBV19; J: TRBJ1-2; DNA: TGTGCCAGTAGTACGAGCTACCGAGGAAACTATGGCTACACCTTC; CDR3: CASSTSYRGNYGYTF
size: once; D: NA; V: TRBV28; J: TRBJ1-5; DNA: TGTGCCAGCAGTTTGTCGGTAAGCAATCAGCCCCAGCATTTT; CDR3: CASSLSVSNQPQHF
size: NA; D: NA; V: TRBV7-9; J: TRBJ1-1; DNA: TGTGCCAGCAGCTCTCAGGATATCAACACTGAAGCTTTCTTT; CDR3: CASSSQDINTEAFF
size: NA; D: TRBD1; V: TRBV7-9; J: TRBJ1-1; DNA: TGTGCCAGCAGCGGAGCACAGGGGGCCAACACTGAAGCTTTCTTT; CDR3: CASSGAQGANTEAFF
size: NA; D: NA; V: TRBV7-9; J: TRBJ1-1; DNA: TGTGCCAGCAGCCCGCAGGCATTGAACACTGAAGCTTTCTTT; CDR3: CASSPQALNTEAFF
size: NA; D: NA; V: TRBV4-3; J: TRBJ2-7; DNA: TGCGCCAGCAGCAGACAAACAGGGTTCTACGAGCAGTACTTC; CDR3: CASSRQTGFYEQYF
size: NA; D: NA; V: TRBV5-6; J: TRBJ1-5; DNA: TGTGCCAGCAGCCGACGGGGTAATCAGCCCCAGCATTTT; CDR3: CASSRRGNQPQHF
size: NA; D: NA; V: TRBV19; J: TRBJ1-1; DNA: TGTGCCAGTAGTCTTCAAGAGACAAGGAACACTGAAGCTTTCTTT; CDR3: CASSLQETRNTEAFF